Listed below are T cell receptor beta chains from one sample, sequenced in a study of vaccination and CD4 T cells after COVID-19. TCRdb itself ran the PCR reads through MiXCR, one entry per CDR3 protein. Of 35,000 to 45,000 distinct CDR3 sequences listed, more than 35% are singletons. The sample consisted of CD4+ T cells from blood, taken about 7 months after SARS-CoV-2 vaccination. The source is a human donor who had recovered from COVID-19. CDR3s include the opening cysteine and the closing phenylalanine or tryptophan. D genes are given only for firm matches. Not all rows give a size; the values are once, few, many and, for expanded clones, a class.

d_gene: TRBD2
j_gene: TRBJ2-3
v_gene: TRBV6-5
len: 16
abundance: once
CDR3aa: CASSYRGTSGRDTQYF
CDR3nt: TGTGCCAGCAGTTACCGCGGGACTAGCGGGAGAGATACGCAGTATTTT

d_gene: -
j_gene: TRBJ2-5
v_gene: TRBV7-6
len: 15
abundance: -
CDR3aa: CASSLAGRVQETQYF
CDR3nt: TGTGCCAGCAGCTTAGCGGGACGGGTCCAAGAGACCCAGTACTTC

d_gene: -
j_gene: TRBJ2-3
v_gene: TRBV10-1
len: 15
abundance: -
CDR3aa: CASSESRDSTDTQYF
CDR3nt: TGCGCCAGCAGTGAGTCGAGGGATTCCACAGATACGCAGTATTTT

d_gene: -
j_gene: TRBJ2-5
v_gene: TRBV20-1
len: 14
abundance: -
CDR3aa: CSASEGLGKETQYF
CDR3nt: TGCAGTGCATCGGAGGGTCTCGGGAAAGAGACCCAGTACTTC

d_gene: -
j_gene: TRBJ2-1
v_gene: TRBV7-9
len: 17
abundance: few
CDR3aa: CASSPDRIRSSYNEQFF
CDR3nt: TGTGCCAGCAGCCCCGACAGGATCAGGAGCTCCTACAATGAGCAGTTCTTC

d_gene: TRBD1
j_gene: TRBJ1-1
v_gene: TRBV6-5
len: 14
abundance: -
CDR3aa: CASSYSEGATEAFF
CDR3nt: TGTGCCAGCAGTTACTCGGAGGGGGCGACTGAAGCTTTCTTT

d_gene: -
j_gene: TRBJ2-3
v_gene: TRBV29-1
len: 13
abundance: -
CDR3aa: CSVVRGREDTQYF
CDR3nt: TGCAGCGTTGTCCGGGGGCGCGAAGATACGCAGTATTTT

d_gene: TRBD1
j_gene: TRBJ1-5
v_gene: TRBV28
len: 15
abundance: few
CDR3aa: CASRDTGTGIQPQHF
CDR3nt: TGTGCCAGCAGGGATACCGGGACAGGGATTCAGCCCCAGCATTTT

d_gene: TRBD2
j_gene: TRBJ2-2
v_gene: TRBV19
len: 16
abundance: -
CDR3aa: CASDSGLAGYTGELFF
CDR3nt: TGTGCCAGTGATAGCGGACTAGCGGGATACACCGGGGAGCTGTTTTTT

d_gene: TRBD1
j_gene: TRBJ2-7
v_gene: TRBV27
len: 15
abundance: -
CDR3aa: CASWDRSFSSYEQYF
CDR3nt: TGTGCCAGCTGGGACAGAAGTTTTAGCTCCTACGAGCAGTACTTC

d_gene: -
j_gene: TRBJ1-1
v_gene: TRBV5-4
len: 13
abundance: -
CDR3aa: CASRGGVDTEAFF
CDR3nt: TGTGCCAGCAGGGGGGGAGTAGACACTGAAGCTTTCTTT

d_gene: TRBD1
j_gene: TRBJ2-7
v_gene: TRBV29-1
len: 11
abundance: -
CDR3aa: CSVLDRGRQYF
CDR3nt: TGCAGCGTTTTGGACAGGGGCAGGCAGTACTTC

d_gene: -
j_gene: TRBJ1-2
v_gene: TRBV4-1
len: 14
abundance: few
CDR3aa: CASSQVGRESGYTF
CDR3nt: TGCGCCAGCAGCCAAGTCGGCAGGGAAAGTGGCTACACCTTC

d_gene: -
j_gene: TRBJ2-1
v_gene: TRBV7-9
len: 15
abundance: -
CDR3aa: CASSLGPGAYNEQLF
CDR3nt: TGTGCCAGCAGCTTAGGCCCCGGGGCCTACAATGAGCAGCTCTTC

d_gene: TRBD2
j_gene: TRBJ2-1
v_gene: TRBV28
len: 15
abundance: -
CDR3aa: CASRRTSGSLLEQFF
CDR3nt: TGTGCCAGCAGGAGGACTAGCGGGAGCCTGCTTGAGCAGTTCTTC

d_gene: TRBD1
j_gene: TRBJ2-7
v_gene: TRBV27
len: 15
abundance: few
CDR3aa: CASSRNGQGSYEQYF
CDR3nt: TGTGCCAGCAGCCGAAACGGACAGGGGTCCTACGAGCAGTACTTC

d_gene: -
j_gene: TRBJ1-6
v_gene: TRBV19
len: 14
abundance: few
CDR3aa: CASSTRGYNSPLHF
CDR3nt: TGTGCCAGTAGTACCCGCGGCTATAATTCACCCCTCCACTTT

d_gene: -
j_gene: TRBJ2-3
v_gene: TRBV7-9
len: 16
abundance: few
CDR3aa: CASSFPAGINTDTQYF
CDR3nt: TGTGCCAGCAGCTTTCCAGCAGGGATAAACACAGATACGCAGTATTTT

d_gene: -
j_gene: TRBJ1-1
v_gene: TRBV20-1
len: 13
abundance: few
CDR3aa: CSARAGGDTEAFF
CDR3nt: TGCAGTGCTAGAGCGGGGGGGGACACTGAAGCTTTCTTT

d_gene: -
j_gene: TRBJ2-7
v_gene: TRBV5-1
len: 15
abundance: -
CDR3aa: CASSFIPTSRYEQYF
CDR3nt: TGCGCCAGCAGCTTTATCCCGACTAGTCGCTACGAGCAGTACTTC

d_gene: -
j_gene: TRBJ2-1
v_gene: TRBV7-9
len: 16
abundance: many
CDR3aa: CASSLAGGPFYNEQFF
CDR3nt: TGTGCCAGCAGCTTAGCTGGGGGGCCGTTCTACAATGAGCAGTTCTTC

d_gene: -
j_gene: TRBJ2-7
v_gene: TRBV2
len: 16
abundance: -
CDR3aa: CASSPFQAPGGYEQYF
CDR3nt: TGTGCCAGCAGTCCCTTTCAAGCGCCAGGAGGCTACGAGCAGTACTTC

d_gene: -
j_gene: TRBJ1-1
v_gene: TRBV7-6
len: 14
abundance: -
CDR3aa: CASSGSPRNTEAFF
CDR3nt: TGTGCCAGCAGCGGATCTCCCCGGAACACTGAAGCTTTCTTT

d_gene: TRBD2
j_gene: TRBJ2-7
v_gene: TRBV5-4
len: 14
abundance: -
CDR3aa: CASSLQRGPYEQYF
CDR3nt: TGTGCCAGCAGCTTGCAGCGGGGACCCTACGAGCAGTACTTC

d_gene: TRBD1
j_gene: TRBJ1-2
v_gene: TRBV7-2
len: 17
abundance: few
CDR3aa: CASSLGPTGGRGDGYTF
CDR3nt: TGTGCCAGCAGCTTAGGTCCGACAGGGGGGCGCGGGGATGGCTACACCTTC

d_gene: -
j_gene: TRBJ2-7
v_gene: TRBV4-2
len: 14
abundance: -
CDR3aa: CASSQEVGSREQYF
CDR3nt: TGTGCCAGCAGCCAAGAAGTAGGGAGTCGCGAGCAGTACTTC

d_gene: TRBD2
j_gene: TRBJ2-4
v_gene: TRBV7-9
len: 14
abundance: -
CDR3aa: CASSLWGGVNIQYF
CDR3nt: TGTGCCAGCAGCTTATGGGGAGGGGTAAACATTCAGTACTTC

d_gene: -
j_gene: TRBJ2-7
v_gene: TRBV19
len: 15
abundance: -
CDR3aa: CASSIGGVRSYEQYF
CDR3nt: TGTGCCAGTAGTATAGGAGGCGTCCGCTCCTACGAGCAGTACTTC

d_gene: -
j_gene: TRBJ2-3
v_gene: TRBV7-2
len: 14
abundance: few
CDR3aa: CASSFSSFTDTQYF
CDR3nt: TGTGCCAGCAGCTTTAGTAGTTTCACAGATACGCAGTATTTT

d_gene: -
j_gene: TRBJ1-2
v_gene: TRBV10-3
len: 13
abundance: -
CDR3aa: CANQQGNGYGYTF
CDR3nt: TGTGCCAACCAACAGGGAAACGGCTATGGCTACACCTTC

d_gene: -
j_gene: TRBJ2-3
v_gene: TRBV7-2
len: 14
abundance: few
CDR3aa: CASSLMRHTDTQYF
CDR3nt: TGTGCCAGCAGCTTAATGCGGCACACAGATACGCAGTATTTT

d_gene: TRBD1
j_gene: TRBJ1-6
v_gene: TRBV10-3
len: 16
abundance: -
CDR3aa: CAISEWGQANNSPLHF
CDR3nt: TGTGCCATCAGTGAATGGGGACAGGCGAATAATTCACCCCTCCACTTT

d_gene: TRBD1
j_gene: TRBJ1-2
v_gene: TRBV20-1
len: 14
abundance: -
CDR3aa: CSASKQGATGGYTF
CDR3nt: TGCAGTGCTAGTAAACAGGGGGCCACGGGCGGCTACACCTTC

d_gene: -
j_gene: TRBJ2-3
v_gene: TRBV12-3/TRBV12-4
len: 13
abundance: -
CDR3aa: CASSMGAGDTQYF
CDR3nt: TGTGCCAGCAGTATGGGGGCAGGAGATACGCAGTATTTT

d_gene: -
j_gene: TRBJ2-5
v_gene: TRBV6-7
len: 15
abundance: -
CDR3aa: CASTPPAREKETQYF
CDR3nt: TGTGCCAGCACCCCACCCGCCAGGGAGAAAGAGACCCAGTACTTC

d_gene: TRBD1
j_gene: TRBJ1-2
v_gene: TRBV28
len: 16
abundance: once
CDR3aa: CASSPGQGASSYGYTF
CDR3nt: TGTGCCAGCAGCCCGGGACAGGGGGCGTCGAGCTATGGCTACACCTTC

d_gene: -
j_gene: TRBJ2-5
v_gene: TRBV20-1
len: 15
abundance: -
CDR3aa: CSARGTASWQETQYF
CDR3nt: TGCAGTGCTAGAGGGACTGCCTCGTGGCAAGAGACCCAGTACTTC

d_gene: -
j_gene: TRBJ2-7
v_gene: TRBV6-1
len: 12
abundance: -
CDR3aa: CASSELSYEQYF
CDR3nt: TGTGCCAGCAGTGAGCTCTCCTACGAGCAGTACTTC

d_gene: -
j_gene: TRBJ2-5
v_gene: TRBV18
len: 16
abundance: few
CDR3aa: CASSRGPLIPQETQYF
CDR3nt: TGTGCCAGCTCACGCGGACCTCTGATTCCCCAAGAGACCCAGTACTTC

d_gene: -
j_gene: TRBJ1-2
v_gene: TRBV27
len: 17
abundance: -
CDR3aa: CASSLSFMPDRRGGYTF
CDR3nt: TGTGCCAGCAGTTTAAGCTTTATGCCCGACAGGAGAGGTGGCTACACCTTC

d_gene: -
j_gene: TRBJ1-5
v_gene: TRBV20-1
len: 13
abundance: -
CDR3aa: CSAAQGEYQPQHF
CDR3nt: TGCAGTGCTGCACAGGGAGAGTATCAGCCCCAGCATTTT

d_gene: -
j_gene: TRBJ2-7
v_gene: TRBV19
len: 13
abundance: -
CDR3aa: CASSAGVSSEQYF
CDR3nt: TGTGCCAGTAGCGCAGGAGTTAGCAGCGAGCAGTACTTC

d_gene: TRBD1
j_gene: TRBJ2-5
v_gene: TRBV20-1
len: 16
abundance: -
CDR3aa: CSARDWGTGDQETQYF
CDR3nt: TGCAGTGCTAGAGATTGGGGTACAGGGGACCAAGAGACCCAGTACTTC

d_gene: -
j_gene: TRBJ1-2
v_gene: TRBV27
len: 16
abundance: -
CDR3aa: CASSLSVLPMGDGYTF
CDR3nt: TGTGCCAGCAGTTTATCGGTGCTTCCAATGGGCGATGGCTACACCTTC

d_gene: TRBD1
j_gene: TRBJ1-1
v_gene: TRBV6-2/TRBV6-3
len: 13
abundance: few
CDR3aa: CASSYRQGTEAFF
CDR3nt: TGTGCCAGCAGTTACCGACAGGGCACTGAAGCTTTCTTT

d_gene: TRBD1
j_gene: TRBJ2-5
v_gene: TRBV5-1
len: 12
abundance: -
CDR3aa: CASSLGQGTQYF
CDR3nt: TGCGCCAGCAGCTTGGGACAGGGGACCCAGTACTTC

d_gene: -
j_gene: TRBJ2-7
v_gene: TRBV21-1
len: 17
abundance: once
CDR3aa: CASSKIGVGWENNEQYF
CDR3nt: TGTGCCAGCAGCAAAATAGGGGTTGGCTGGGAAAACAATGAGCAGTACTTC

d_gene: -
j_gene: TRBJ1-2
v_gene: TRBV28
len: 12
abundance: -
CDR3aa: CASHRLNYGYTF
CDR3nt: TGTGCCAGCCACAGACTTAACTATGGCTACACCTTC

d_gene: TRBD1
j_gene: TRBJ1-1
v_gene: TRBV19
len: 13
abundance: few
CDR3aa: CASTWDRNTEAFF
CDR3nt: TGTGCCAGTACCTGGGACAGGAACACTGAAGCTTTCTTT

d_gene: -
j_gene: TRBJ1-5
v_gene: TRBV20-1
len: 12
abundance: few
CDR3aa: CSVTRGNQPQHF
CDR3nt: TGCAGTGTTACTCGAGGAAATCAGCCCCAGCATTTT

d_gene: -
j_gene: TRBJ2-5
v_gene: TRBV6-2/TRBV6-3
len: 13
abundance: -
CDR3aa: CASTQNRWETQYF
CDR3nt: TGTGCCAGCACTCAAAACCGGTGGGAGACCCAGTACTTC